This T cell receptor (beta chain) originates from a study of T cells in narcolepsy. Concerning this clone itself: Its antigen is currently unknown.

CDR3 length: 15 residues. Germline-derived CDR1 and CDR2 are SNHLY and FYNNEI. V shed 6 bases and J shed 1 base, with 13 bases lying between them. Whole-study findings and limits: HCRT-specific and TRIB2-specific autoreactive clonotypes appeared among same-patient CSF and blood CD4+ clonotypes.

Profiled with immunoSEQ multiplex PCR; TCRdb holds only in-frame clones, not every one. The table records about 34,000 clones, around four fifths of them present only once. The chain uses TRBV2 and TRBJ1-5, with D hard to call. This receptor was identified in a human donor with narcolepsy. The sequenced sample consisted of CD45RA- memory CD4+ T cells from PBMCs. CDR3 DNA: TGTGCCAGCAGCCCCGACGGGCTCAGCAATCAGCCCCAGCATTTT. It codes for CASSPDGLSNQPQHF. Variable domain in full (rest from reference TRBV2 and TRBJ1-5): EPEVTQTPSHQVTQMGQEVILRCVPISNHLYFYWYRQILGQKVEFLVSFYNNEISEKSEIFDDQFSVERPDGSNFTLKIRSTKLEDSAMYFCASSPDGLSNQPQHFGDGTRLSIL.